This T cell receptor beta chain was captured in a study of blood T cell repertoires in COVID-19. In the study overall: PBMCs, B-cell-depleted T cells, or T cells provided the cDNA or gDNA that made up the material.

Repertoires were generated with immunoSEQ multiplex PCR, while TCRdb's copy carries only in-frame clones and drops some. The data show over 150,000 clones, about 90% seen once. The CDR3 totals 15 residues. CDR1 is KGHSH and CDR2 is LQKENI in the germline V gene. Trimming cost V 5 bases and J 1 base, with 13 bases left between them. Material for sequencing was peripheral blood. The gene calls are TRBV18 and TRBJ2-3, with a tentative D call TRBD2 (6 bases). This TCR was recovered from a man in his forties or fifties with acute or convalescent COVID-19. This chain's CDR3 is CASSSGLPGTDTQYF. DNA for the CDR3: TGTGCCAGCTCATCGGGACTTCCTGGCACAGATACGCAGTATTTT.